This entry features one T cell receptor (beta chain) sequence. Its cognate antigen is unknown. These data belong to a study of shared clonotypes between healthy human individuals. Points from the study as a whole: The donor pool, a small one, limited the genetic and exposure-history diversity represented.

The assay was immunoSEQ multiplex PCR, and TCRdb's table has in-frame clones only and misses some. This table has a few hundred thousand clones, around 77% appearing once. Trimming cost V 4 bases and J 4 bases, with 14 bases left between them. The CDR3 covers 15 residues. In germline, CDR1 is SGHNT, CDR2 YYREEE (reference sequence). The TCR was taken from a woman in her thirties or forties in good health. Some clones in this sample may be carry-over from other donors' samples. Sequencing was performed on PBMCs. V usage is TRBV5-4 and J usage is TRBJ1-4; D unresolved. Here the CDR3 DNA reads TGTGCCAGCAGCGCGATGACGGAACTTAATGAAAAACTGTTTTTT. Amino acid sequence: CASSAMTELNEKLFF.